The 21 T cell receptor beta chains below come from one sample, sequenced in a study of cytomegalovirus exposure and HLA in healthy donors. The PCR employed 60 Vbeta primers together with 13 Jbeta primers. Produced via immunoSEQ multiplex PCR; TCRdb's table is partial and in-frame only. Of roughly 170,000 clones listed, around 80% are singletons. Material for sequencing was PBMCs. These receptors came from a young man in good health and CMV-seronegative.

This chain joins TRBV4-1 and TRBJ2-3, with D uncertain. Germline CDR1 is MGHRA and CDR2 is YSYEKL. The CDR3 has 16 residues. Trimming pared 1 base from V and 3 bases from J, leaving 14 bases between. The CDR3 region has the DNA TGCGCCAGCAGCCAAGGTCCTGGGCTTAGTACAGATACGCAGTATTTT. Amino acid sequence: CASSQGPGLSTDTQYF.

This clone occurred a few times. The J gene is TRBJ1-2, the V gene TRBV2; 9 bases align to TRBD1. The germline V gene has CDR1 SNHLY and CDR2 FYNNEI. The CDR3 has 14 amino acids. Losses at the gene ends were 8 bases for V and 3 bases for J; bases not matched to a gene: 7. CDR3 loop: CASLRDRGDYGYTF. The CDR3 region has the DNA TGTGCCAGCCTAAGAGACAGGGGGGACTATGGCTACACCTTC.

V gene TRBV29-1 combines with J gene TRBJ2-1; D gene uncertain. The CDR3 is made up of 11 amino acids. Per the germline V gene, CDR1 is SQVTM and CDR2 is ANQGSEA. Trimming removed 5 bases from V and 6 bases from J, with 8 bases in between. For the CDR3, the DNA is TGCAGCGTTCATAAGCCCAATGAGCAGTTCTTC. Translated: CSVHKPNEQFF.

This rearrangement joins TRBV13 to TRBJ2-2, with a weak D call TRBD1 (5 bases). Germline V gives CDR1 PRHDT, CDR2 FYEKMQ (reference sequence). The CDR3 length is 14 residues. V gave up 1 base and J gave up 5 bases, with 8 bases separating them. The CDR3 DNA follows: TGTGCCAGCAGCTTAGTTCAGGGAACCGGGGAGCTGTTTTTT. Its protein product is CASSLVQGTGELFF.

On this clone: A junction end diverges from the germline sequence, so it may reflect a read error. The rearrangement links TRBV7-9 to TRBJ1-4; no clear D. This CDR3 is built from 11 residues. Germline V gives CDR1 SEHNR, CDR2 FQNEAQ (reference sequence). The CDR3 sequence: CSSSPGEKLFF. Here the CDR3 DNA reads TGTTCCAGCAGTCCAGGTGAAAAACTGTTTTTT.

V is TRBV29-1 and J is TRBJ2-1; 10 bases align to TRBD2. In germline, CDR1 is SQVTM, CDR2 ANQGSEA. The CDR3 consists of 17 residues. Losses at the gene ends were 3 bases for V and 5 bases for J; bases not matched to a gene: 13. The CDR3 nucleotides are TGCAGCGTTGAGGGCAGAAGGACTAGCGGAACAAACAATGAGCAGTTCTTC. Protein product: CSVEGRRTSGTNNEQFF.

This clone was detected only a few times. The V gene is TRBV6-1, the J gene TRBJ1-2, with D possibly TRBD1 on 6 matching bases. Trimming left V 6 bases short and J 4 bases short, with 15 bases between. CDR3 size: 14 residues. Germline CDR1 MNHNS, CDR2 SASEGT. Here the CDR3 DNA reads TGTGCCAGCAGCCCCGGGGGGGCCGCCTATGGCTACACCTTC. Residues: CASSPGGAAYGYTF.

This clone was counted between two and nine times. Sequence at one end of the junction differs from germline and may be a read error. Different DNA sequences within this sample yield the same CDR3. Here the CDR3 reads CASSLRHRVTGANVLTF. The CDR3, as DNA: TGTGCCAGCAGCTTAAGACACAGGGTGACTGGAGCCAACGTCCTGACTTTC. The chain recombines TRBV5-6 with TRBJ2-6; D perhaps matches TRBD1 (6 bases). Germline CDR1 SGHDT, CDR2 YYEEEE. The CDR3 contains 17 residues.

As to this clone: The junction departs from the called germline gene at one end, perhaps through a read error. The chain is built from TRBV7-9 and TRBJ2-7; unclear D gene. Germline V gene data show CDR1 as SEHNR and CDR2 as FQNEAQ (reference sequence). The CDR3 loop spans 13 amino acids. CDR3 in DNA: TGTTCCAGCAGCGCCTCGACTCAATACGAGCAGTACTTC. Translating gives CSSSASTQYEQYF.

V usage is TRBV7-9 and J usage is TRBJ1-5, with D perhaps matching TRBD1 (5 bases). V was cut by 5 bases and J by 6 bases, with 14 bases left in between. CDR1 is SEHNR and CDR2 is FQNEAQ in the germline V gene (reference sequence). This CDR3 contains 14 residues. The CDR3 bases are TGTGCCAGCAGCGACACCATAGGGGTTCAGCCCCAGCATTTT. Its translation is CASSDTIGVQPQHF.

This chain's CDR3 is CASMGPGPNQPQHF. CDR3 DNA: TGTGCCTCCATGGGCCCAGGGCCCAATCAGCCCCAGCATTTT. The chain carries TRBV19 and TRBJ1-5, with D perhaps TRBD1 (5 bases). CDR3 length equals 14 residues. CDR1 and CDR2 from the germline V gene are LNHDA and SQIVND (reference sequence). V was clipped by 11 bases and J by 3 bases, with 17 bases between them.

The chain is built from TRBV12-5 and TRBJ2-7; TRBD1 agrees at 9 bases. The CDR3 runs to 13 residues. With 4 bases clipped from V and 5 bases from J, the junction kept 3 bases outside the gene matches. CDR1 LGHNT and CDR2 FRNRAP come from the germline V gene. For the CDR3, the DNA is TGTGCTAGTGGTTGGGACAGGGTGAACGAGCAGTACTTC. Amino acid sequence: CASGWDRVNEQYF. Supplemented by reference TRBV12-5 and TRBJ2-7, the full variable domain reads DARVTQTPRHKVTEMGQEVTMRCQPILGHNTVFWYRQTMMQGLELLAYFRNRAPLDDSGMPKDRFSAEMPDATLATLKIQPSEPRDSAVYFCASGWDRVNEQYFGPGTRLTVT.

The chain carries TRBV4-3 and TRBJ2-3, with D possibly being TRBD2 (5 bases). The CDR3 consists of 11 residues. Trimming left V 5 bases short and J 5 bases short, with 5 bases between. Germline V gives CDR1 LGHNA, CDR2 YSLEER. In nucleotides, the CDR3 is TGCGCCAGCAGCGAGGGAGATACGCAGTATTTT. This sequence encodes CASSEGDTQYF.

The V and J genes are TRBV9 and TRBJ2-1, with 9 bases that match TRBD2. This CDR3 has 18 amino acids. After removal of 3 bases from V and 0 bases from J, the junction contained 10 bases not matched to a gene. The germline CDR1 and CDR2 sequences are SGDLS and YYNGEE. This chain's CDR3 is CASSGWELAGVSYNEQFF. The CDR3 region has the DNA TGTGCCAGCAGCGGCTGGGAGTTAGCGGGAGTCTCCTACAATGAGCAGTTCTTC.

This clone has more than one count but fewer than ten. The chain recombines TRBV7-6 with TRBJ2-7, with TRBD1 as a possible D gene (6 bases). CDR3 size: 13 residues. Trimming removed 5 bases at V and 2 bases at J, with 10 bases between. Germline CDR1 is SGHVS and CDR2 is FNYEAQ. CDR3 sequence (DNA): TGTGCCAGCAGCAACAGGGATCCCTACGAGCAGTACTTC. It translates to CASSNRDPYEQYF.

This chain links TRBV4-2 with TRBJ2-7; D possibly corresponds to TRBD1 (5 bases). Germline CDR1 LGHNA, CDR2 YNFKEQ. The V end was cut by 0 bases, the J end by 5 bases, with 5 bases between. The CDR3 contains 12 residues. CDR3 bases: TGTGCCAGCAGCCAAGACAGGGACGAGCAGTACTTC. Its protein is CASSQDRDEQYF.

J is TRBJ1-1 and V is TRBV4-1; D remains ambiguous. Germline V gene lookup returns CDR1 MGHRA and CDR2 YSYEKL. CDR3 length equals 13 residues. V gave up 0 bases and J gave up 7 bases, with 9 bases separating them. The CDR3 sequence is CASSQEFQIEAFF. The CDR3 coding sequence is TGCGCCAGCAGCCAAGAATTCCAGATTGAAGCTTTCTTT.

V and J are TRBV10-3 and TRBJ2-2; 8 positions match TRBD1. CDR1 is ENHRY and CDR2 is SYGVKD in the germline V gene. V lost 7 bases, J lost 4 bases, and 11 bases stayed unmatched. This CDR3 is 16 amino acids long. In DNA, the CDR3 is TGTGCCATCAAAGACAGGGGTAATGAAGGCACCGGGGAGCTGTTTTTT. It specifies CAIKDRGNEGTGELFF.

J is TRBJ1-5 and V is TRBV7-2; tentatively, D is TRBD1 (5 bases). Germline V gene data show CDR1 as SGHTA and CDR2 as FQGNSA. This CDR3 spans 14 amino acids. Trimming left V 5 bases short and J 5 bases short, with 13 bases between. CDR3 DNA: TGTGCCAGCAGCCCCAGGTGGGGGGATCAGCCCCAGCATTTT. Residues: CASSPRWGDQPQHF.

Only one count was recorded for this clone. This rearrangement joins TRBV18 to TRBJ2-5; the D is unclear. This CDR3 has 12 amino acids. CDR1 is KGHSH, CDR2 LQKENI, per germline. Deletions cut 5 bases from V and 2 bases from J, with 6 bases between. CDR3 region: CASSESQETQYF. The CDR3 DNA follows: TGTGCCAGCTCAGAGTCACAAGAGACCCAGTACTTC.

The gene calls are TRBV6-1 and TRBJ2-1, with 7 bases lining up with TRBD2. V shed 2 bases and J 3 bases; nucleotides not matched to a gene: 7. Germline CDR1 and CDR2: MNHNS and SASEGT. This CDR3 contains 16 residues. The CDR3, as DNA: TGTGCCAGCAGTGAATCCCTAGCGGCACACTACAATGAGCAGTTCTTC. It is translated as CASSESLAAHYNEQFF.